The sequence of this T cell receptor beta chain was determined in a study of blood T cell repertoires in COVID-19. About the study: PBMCs, B-cell-depleted T cells, or T cells were the source of the cDNA or gDNA that made up the material.

The data were produced by immunoSEQ multiplex PCR, yet TCRdb's version contains in-frame clones alone and is incomplete. The sample contains 110,000 to 150,000 clones, roughly 80% of which appear only once. V was clipped by 1 base and J by 8 bases; unmatched bases: 3. The CDR3 runs 14 residues. CDR1 SGHVS and CDR2 FQNEAQ come from the germline V gene. The V call is TRBV7-8, the J call TRBJ1-2; TRBD1 aligns across 11 bases. The sequence was obtained from a woman in her seventies with COVID-19, enrolled during active disease. The sequencing input was peripheral blood. The CDR3 sequence is CASSLGTGGGGYTF. CDR3 coding DNA: TGTGCCAGCAGCTTAGGGACAGGGGGCGGCGGCTACACCTTC.